A single TCR beta chain is shown here with its context. Antigen specificity is unknown. TCRdb used MiXCR to reprocess the 5' RACE reads, holding one entry per CDR3 protein. The sample lists 350,000 to 600,000 distinct CDR3 sequences; approximately 15% were seen once. This entry is derived from a study of identical twins. The study's findings and limits: It was out-of-frame TCR alpha sharing in monozygotic twins that models underestimated. The conclusions drew on cross-sectional statistical analysis instead of tracking the same donors.

This CDR3 region has 13 residues. Deletions cut 4 bases from V and 1 base from J, with 10 bases between. CDR1 and CDR2 (germline): DFQATT, SNEGSKA (reference sequence). In addition, the sample was reused for a study of yellow fever vaccine responses in identical twins.

This sequence originates from a woman younger than 35 in good health. Input material: CD4+ T cells sorted from blood. The chain combines TRBV20-1 with TRBJ2-5, with D perhaps TRBD1 (6 bases). CDR3 nucleotides: TGCAGTGCTATTATGGGGGCCCAAGAGACCCAGTACTTC. This sequence encodes CSAIMGAQETQYF.